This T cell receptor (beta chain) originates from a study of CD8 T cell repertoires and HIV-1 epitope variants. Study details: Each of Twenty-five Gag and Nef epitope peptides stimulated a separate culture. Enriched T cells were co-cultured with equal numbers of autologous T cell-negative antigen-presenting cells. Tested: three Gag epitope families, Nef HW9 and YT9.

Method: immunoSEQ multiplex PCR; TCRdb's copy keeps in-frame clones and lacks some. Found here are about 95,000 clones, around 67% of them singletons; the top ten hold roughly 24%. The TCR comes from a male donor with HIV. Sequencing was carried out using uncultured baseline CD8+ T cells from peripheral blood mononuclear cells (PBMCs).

The CDR3 DNA follows: TGCAGCGCCTCCGACAGCTGGAACACTGAAGCTTTCTTT. Amino acids: CSASDSWNTEAFF. The rearrangement joins TRBV29-1 to TRBJ1-1; D is possibly TRBD1 (5 bases). CDR1 SQVTM and CDR2 ANQGSEA come from the germline V gene. The CDR3 covers 13 residues. V lost 7 bases and J 1 base, leaving 13 bases between the germline ends.